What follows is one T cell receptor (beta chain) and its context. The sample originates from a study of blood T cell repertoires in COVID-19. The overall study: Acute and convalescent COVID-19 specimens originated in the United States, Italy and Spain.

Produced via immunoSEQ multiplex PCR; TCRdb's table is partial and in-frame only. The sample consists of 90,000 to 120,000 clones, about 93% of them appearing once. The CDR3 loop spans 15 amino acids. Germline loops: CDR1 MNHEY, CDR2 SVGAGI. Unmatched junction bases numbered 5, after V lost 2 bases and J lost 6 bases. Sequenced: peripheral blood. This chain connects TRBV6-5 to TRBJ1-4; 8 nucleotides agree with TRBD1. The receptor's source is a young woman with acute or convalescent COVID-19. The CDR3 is CASSYAGTGDEKLFF. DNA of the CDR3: TGTGCCAGCAGTTACGCAGGGACAGGTGATGAAAAACTGTTTTTT.